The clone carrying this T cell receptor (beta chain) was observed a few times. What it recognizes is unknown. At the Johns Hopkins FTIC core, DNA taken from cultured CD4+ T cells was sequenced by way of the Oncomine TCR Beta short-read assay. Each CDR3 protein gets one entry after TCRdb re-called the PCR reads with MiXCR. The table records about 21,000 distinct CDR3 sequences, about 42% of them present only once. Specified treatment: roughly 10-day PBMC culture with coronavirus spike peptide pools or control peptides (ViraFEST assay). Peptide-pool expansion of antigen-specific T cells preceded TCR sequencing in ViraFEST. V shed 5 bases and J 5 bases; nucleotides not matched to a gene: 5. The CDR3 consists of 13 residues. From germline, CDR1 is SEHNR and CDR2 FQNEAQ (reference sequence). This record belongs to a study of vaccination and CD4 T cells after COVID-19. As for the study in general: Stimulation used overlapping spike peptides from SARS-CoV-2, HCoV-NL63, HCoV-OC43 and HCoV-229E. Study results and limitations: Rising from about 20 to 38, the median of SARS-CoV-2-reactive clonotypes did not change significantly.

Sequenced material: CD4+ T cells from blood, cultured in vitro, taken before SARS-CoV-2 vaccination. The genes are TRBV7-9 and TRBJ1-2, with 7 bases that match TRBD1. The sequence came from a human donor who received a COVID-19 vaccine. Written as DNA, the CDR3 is TGTGCCAGCAGCCTTATGACAGGGTATGGCTACACCTTC. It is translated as CASSLMTGYGYTF. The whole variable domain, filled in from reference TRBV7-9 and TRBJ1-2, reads DTGVSQNPRHKITKRGQNVTFRCDPISEHNRLYWYRQTLGQGPEFLTYFQNEAQLEKSRLLSDRFSAERPKGSFSTLEIQRTEQGDSAMYLCASSLMTGYGYTFGSGTRLTVV.